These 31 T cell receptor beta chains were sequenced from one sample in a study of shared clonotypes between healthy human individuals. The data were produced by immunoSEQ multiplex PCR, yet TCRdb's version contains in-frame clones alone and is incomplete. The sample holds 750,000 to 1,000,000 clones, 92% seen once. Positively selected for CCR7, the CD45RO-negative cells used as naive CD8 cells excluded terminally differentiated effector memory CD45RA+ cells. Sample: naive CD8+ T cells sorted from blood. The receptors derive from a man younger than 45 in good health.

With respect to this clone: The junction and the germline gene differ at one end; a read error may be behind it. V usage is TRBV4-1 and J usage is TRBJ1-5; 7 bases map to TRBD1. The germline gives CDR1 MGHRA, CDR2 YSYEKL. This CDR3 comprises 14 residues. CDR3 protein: CASSLRQGKQPQHF. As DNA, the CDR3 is TGCGCCAGCAGCCTAAGACAGGGCAAACAGCCCCAGCATTTT.

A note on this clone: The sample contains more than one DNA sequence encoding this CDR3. The CDR3 DNA follows: TGTGCCAGCAGTGACTACTACGAGCAGTACTTC. This sequence encodes CASSDYYEQYF. V usage is TRBV2 and J usage is TRBJ2-7; D gene uncertain. In germline, CDR1 is SNHLY, CDR2 FYNNEI. V lost 3 bases and J 3 bases, leaving 3 bases between the germline ends. The CDR3 extends over 11 amino acids.

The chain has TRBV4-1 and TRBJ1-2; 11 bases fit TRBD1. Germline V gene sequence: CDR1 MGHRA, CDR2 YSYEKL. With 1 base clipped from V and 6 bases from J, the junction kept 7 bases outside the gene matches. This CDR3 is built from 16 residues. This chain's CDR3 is CASSQGGQGAVDGYTF. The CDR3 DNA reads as TGCGCCAGCAGCCAAGGAGGACAGGGGGCGGTTGATGGCTACACCTTC.

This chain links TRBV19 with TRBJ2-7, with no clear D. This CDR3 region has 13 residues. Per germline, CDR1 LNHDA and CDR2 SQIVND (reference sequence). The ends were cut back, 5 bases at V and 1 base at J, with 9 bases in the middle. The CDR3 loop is CASSAAPSYEQYF. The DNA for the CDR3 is TGTGCCAGTAGTGCGGCCCCATCCTACGAGCAGTACTTC.

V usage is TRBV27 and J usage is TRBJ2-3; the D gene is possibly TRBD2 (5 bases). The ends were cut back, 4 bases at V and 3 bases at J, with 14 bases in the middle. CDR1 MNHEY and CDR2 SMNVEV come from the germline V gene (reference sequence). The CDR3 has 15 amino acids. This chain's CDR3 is CASSSGLPRTDTQYF. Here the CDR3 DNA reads TGTGCCAGCAGTTCCGGACTGCCCCGGACAGATACGCAGTATTTT.

Here the CDR3 reads CASTLTRAAHSYEQYF. The DNA of the CDR3 is TGTGCCAGCACTCTTACCAGGGCAGCCCACTCCTACGAGCAGTACTTC. This chain connects TRBV6-6 to TRBJ2-7, with TRBD1 as a possible D gene (5 bases). The CDR3 totals 16 residues. CDR1 is MNHNY, CDR2 SVGAGI, per germline (reference sequence). V lost 7 bases and J 0 bases, leaving 19 bases between the germline ends.

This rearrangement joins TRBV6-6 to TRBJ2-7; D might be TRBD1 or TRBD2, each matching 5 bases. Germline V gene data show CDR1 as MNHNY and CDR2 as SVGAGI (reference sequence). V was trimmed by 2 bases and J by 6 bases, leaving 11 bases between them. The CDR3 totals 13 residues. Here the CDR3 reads CASSYRGLGEQYF. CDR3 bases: TGTGCCAGCAGTTACCGGGGCCTGGGCGAGCAGTACTTC.

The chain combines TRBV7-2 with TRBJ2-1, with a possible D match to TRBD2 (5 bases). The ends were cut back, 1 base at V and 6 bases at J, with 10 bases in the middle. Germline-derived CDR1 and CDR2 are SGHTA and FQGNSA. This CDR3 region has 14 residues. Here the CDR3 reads CASSLGGVGNEQFF. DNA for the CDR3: TGTGCCAGCAGCTTAGGGGGAGTAGGCAATGAGCAGTTCTTC.

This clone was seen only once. DNA for the CDR3: TGTGCCAGCACTCGGGATCAAGAGGCAGGTTACAATGAGCAGTTCTTC. This encodes CASTRDQEAGYNEQFF. The chain joins TRBV27 to TRBJ2-1; tentatively, D is TRBD2 (5 bases). CDR1 MNHEY and CDR2 SMNVEV come from the germline V gene (reference sequence). The length of the CDR3 is 16 residues. Trimming took 7 bases from V and 4 from J, leaving 20 bases between them.

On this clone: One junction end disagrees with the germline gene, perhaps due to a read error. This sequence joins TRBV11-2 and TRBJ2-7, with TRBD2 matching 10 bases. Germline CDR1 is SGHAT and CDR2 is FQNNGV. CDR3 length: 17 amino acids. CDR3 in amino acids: CATSGPPPAGGPYEQYF. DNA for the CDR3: TGTGCCACCAGCGGCCCGCCCCCAGCGGGAGGGCCCTACGAGCAGTACTTC.

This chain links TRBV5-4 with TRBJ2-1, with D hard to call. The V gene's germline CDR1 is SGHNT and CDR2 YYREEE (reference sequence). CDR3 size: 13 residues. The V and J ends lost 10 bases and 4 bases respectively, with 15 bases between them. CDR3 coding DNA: TGTGCCTTGTCACGGGCGACGTACAATGAGCAGTTCTTC. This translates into CALSRATYNEQFF.

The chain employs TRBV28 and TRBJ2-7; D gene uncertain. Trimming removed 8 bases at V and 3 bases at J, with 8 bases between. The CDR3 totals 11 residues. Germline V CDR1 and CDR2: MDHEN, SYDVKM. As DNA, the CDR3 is TGTGCCAGCTACCAGAGCTACGAGCAGTACTTC. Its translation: CASYQSYEQYF.

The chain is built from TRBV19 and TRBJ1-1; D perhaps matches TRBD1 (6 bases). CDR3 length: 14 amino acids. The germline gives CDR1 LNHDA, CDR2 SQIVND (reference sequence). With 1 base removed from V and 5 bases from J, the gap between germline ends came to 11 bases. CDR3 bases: TGTGCCAGTAGTATAGTTCAGGGGCGGACTGAAGCTTTCTTT. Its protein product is CASSIVQGRTEAFF.

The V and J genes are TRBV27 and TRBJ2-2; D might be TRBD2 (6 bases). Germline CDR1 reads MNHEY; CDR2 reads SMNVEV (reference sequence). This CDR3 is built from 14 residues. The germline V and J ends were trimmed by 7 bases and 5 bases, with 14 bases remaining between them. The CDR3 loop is CASTLGGETGELFF. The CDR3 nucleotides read TGTGCCAGCACTTTGGGCGGGGAGACCGGGGAGCTGTTTTTT.

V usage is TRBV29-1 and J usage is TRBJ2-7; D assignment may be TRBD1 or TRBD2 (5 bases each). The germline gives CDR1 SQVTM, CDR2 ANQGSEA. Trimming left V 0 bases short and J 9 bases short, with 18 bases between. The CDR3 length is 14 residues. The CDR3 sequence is CSVEERGLGFVQYF. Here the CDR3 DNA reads TGCAGCGTTGAAGAACGGGGCCTGGGTTTTGTGCAGTACTTC.

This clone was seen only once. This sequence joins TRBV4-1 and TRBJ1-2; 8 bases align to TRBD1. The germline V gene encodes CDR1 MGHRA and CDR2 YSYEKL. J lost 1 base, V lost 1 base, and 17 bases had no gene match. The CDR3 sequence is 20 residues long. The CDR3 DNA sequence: TGCGCCAGCAGCCAAGGGGGTCAGTCCAGGGGGCTGTCCTTTAACTATGGCTACACCTTC. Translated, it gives CASSQGGQSRGLSFNYGYTF.

In DNA form, the CDR3 reads TGTGCCAGCAGCGTAGGAGGACGGGGAAATGAAAAACTGTTTTTT. It encodes CASSVGGRGNEKLFF. The rearrangement links TRBV9 to TRBJ1-4; D call uncertain. V was shortened by 0 bases and J by 5 bases, with 11 bases between the two germline ends. The CDR3 totals 15 residues. Germline CDR1 SGDLS, CDR2 YYNGEE.

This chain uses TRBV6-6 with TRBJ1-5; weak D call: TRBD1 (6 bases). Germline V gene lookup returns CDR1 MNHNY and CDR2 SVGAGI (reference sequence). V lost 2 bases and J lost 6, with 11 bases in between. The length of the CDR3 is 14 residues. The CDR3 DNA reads TGTGCCAGCAGTTACGCTCAGGGGACTCAGCCCCAGCATTTT. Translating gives CASSYAQGTQPQHF.

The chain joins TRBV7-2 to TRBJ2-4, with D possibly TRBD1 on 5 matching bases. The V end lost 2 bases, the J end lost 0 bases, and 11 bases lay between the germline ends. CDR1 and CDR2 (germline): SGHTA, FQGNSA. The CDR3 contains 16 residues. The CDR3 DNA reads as TGTGCCAGCAGCTTATTTGGGGCAGGAGCCAAAAACATTCAGTACTTC. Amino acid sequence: CASSLFGAGAKNIQYF.

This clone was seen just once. The CDR3 DNA follows: TGTGCCAGCAGCTGGGGACAGTCCTACGAGCAGTACTTC. Translated, it gives CASSWGQSYEQYF. The chain has TRBV25-1 and TRBJ2-7; 7 bases map to TRBD1. The trim removed 6 bases at V and 1 base at J, leaving 3 bases unmatched. The CDR3 contains 13 residues. Germline lookup yields CDR1 MGHDK and CDR2 SYGVNS.

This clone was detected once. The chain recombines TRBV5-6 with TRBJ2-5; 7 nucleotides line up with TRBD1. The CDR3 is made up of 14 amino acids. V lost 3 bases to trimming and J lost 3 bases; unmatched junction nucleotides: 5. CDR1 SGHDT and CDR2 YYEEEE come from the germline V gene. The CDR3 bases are TGTGCCAGCAGCTCCCCCGACAGGGAAGAGACCCAGTACTTC. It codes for CASSSPDREETQYF.

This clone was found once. In DNA, the CDR3 is TGTGCCAGCAGTTGGAACCCGGGTCTAAAAACGGCCGGGGAGCTGTTTTTT. Translation: CASSWNPGLKTAGELFF. The chain carries TRBV2 and TRBJ2-2, with D unclear. CDR3 length equals 17 residues. Trimming removed 5 bases from V and 6 bases from J, with 22 bases in between. Germline lookup yields CDR1 SNHLY and CDR2 FYNNEI.

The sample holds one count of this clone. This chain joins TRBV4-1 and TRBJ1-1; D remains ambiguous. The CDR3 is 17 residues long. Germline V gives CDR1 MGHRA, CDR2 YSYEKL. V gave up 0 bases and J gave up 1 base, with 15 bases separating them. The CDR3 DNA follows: TGCGCCAGCAGCCAAGATAGTATAGGACCGCAGAACACTGAAGCTTTCTTT. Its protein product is CASSQDSIGPQNTEAFF.

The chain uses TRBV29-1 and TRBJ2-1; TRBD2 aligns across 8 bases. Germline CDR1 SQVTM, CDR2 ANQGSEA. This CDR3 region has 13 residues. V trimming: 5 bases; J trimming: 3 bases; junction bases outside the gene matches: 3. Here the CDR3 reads CSVQRENYNEQFF. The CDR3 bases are TGCAGCGTTCAGCGGGAGAACTACAATGAGCAGTTCTTC.

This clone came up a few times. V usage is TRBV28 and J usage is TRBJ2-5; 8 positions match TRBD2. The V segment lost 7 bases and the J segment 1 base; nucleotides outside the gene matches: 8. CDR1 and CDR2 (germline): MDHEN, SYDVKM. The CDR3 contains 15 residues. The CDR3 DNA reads TGTGCCAGCATCGATTTCGGGAGGGCCCAAGAGACCCAGTACTTC. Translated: CASIDFGRAQETQYF.

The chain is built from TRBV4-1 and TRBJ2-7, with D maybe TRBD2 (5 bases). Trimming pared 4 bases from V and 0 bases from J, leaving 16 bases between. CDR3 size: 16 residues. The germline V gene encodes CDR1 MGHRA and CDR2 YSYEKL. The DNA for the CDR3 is TGCGCCAGCAGCCCGCTCGAGGGATCGAGCTCCTACGAGCAGTACTTC. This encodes CASSPLEGSSSYEQYF.

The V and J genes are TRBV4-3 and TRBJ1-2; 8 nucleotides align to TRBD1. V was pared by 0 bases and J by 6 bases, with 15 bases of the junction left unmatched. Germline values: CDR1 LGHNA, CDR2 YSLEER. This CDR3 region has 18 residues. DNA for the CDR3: TGCGCCAGCAGCCAAGATTACGGCCGGACTCAGGGGGCGGATGGCTACACCTTC. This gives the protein CASSQDYGRTQGADGYTF.

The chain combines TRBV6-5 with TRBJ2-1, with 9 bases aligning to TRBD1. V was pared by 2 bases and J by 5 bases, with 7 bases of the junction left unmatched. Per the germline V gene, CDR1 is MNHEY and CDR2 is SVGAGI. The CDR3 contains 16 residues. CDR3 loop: CASSYRDRAINNEQFF. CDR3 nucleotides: TGTGCCAGCAGTTACAGGGACAGGGCGATAAACAATGAGCAGTTCTTC.

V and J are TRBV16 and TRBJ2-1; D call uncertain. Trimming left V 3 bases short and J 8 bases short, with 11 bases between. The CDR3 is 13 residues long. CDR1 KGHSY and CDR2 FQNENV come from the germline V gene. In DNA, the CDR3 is TGTGCCAGCAGCCAGGACCAGACATATGAGCAGTTCTTC. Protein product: CASSQDQTYEQFF.

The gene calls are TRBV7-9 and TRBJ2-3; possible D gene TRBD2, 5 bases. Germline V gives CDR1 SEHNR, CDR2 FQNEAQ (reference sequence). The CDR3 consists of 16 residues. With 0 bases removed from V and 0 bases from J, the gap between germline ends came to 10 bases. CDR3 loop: CASSLAGETSTDTQYF. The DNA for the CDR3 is TGTGCCAGCAGCTTAGCGGGAGAGACTAGCACAGATACGCAGTATTTT.

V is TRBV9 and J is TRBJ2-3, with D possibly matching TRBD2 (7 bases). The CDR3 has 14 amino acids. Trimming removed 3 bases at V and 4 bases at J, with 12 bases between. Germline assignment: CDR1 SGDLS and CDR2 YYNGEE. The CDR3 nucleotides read TGTGCCAGCAGCGAGGGGGAGGGCCCAGATACGCAGTATTTT. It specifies CASSEGEGPDTQYF.